The rows below give T cell receptor beta chains drawn from one sample of a study of blood T cell repertoires in COVID-19. The method was immunoSEQ multiplex PCR; TCRdb's version includes in-frame clones alone and lacks a portion of them. This sample has about 250,000 clones; approximately 92% occur once, and the top ten carry 3.5% to 5%. Sequenced sample: peripheral blood. Receptors were obtained from a woman between 40 and 50 years old who had recovered from COVID-19. Each CDR3 is given with its conserved first and last residue. D genes are given only for firm matches. Size is stated for part of the rows, as once, few or many counts, or as a class when the clone is expanded.

TRBD1	TRBV13	-	TRBJ1-3	TGTGCCAGCAGCCCCAGGGGGTCTGGAAACACCATATATTTT	CASSPRGSGNTIYF
TRBD2	TRBV28	-	TRBJ2-7	TGTGCCAGCAACAAAGCGGGGGGGCTTCTCGACGAGCAGTACTTC	CASNKAGGLLDEQYF
TRBD2	TRBV24-1	-	TRBJ2-1	TGTGCCACCAGTGATTCTAGACTAGCGGGCAATGAGCAGTTCTTC	CATSDSRLAGNEQFF
TRBD2	TRBV7-3	-	TRBJ2-7	TGTGCCAGCAGCCCCTCGGGACTAGCTTCCGAGCAGTACTTC	CASSPSGLASEQYF
TRBD1	TRBV7-6	once	TRBJ1-1	TGTGCCAGCAGACCTTACCCGGGACAGGGAACTGAAGCTTTCTTT	CASRPYPGQGTEAFF
TRBD2	TRBV9	-	TRBJ2-3	TGTGCCAGCAGCGTTAGCGGGGGGGCCGCAGATACGCAGTATTTT	CASSVSGGAADTQYF
TRBD1	TRBV5-5	-	TRBJ1-3	TGTGCCAGCAGCTCACCTAGTCCGACAGGGGCGTTCGGAAACACCATATATTTT	CASSSPSPTGAFGNTIYF
-	TRBV12-3/TRBV12-4	once	TRBJ1-6	TGTGCCACCCTGGAGAGGGGGTCCCTCCACTTT	CATLERGSLHF
-	TRBV7-3	-	TRBJ2-5	TGTGCCAGCAGCCCCTCCGCGGACAGTCAAGAGACCCAGTACTTC	CASSPSADSQETQYF
TRBD1	TRBV24-1	once	TRBJ2-3	TGTGCCACCAGTGAAGACAGGGGTTTCGGGACAGATACGCAGTATTTT	CATSEDRGFGTDTQYF
-	TRBV29-1	-	TRBJ1-2	TGCAGCGTTGAACCCCCAGGGGTTAAAGGCTACACCTTC	CSVEPPGVKGYTF
-	TRBV18	-	TRBJ2-7	TGTGCCAGCTCACCTTCCCGGGGAACCTCCGACGAGCAGTACTTC	CASSPSRGTSDEQYF
-	TRBV30	-	TRBJ2-7	TGTGCCTGGAGTGACCAGGGCTGGGCCTACGAGCAGTACTTC	CAWSDQGWAYEQYF
-	TRBV5-1	-	TRBJ1-4	TGCGCCAGCAGCGAGGCTGCAACTAATGAAAAACTGTTTTTT	CASSEAATNEKLFF
-	TRBV6-5	-	TRBJ1-3	TGTGCCAGCAGACTAACCGGGACTGCTGGAAACACCATATATTTT	CASRLTGTAGNTIYF
TRBD1	TRBV5-1	-	TRBJ1-2	TGCGCCAGCAGCGACGGGACAGGGAATTATAGAGGCTACACCTTC	CASSDGTGNYRGYTF
-	TRBV13	-	TRBJ1-3	TGTGCCAGCAGCCCTTCCATCAAACTGGTAAACACCATATATTTT	CASSPSIKLVNTIYF
-	TRBV6-4	-	TRBJ1-1	TGTGCCAGCAGTCCTGGCCACCACCGGGGAGACACTGAAGCTTTCTTT	CASSPGHHRGDTEAFF
-	TRBV5-6	-	TRBJ2-5	TGTGCCAGCAGCTCGCAGGGGACAGAGACCCAGTACTTC	CASSSQGTETQYF
TRBD1	TRBV4-1	-	TRBJ2-5	TGCGCCAGCAGCCAACTAGGGGACAGGGGGCATGAGACCCAGTACTTC	CASSQLGDRGHETQYF
-	TRBV5-4	-	TRBJ2-5	TGTGCCAGCAGCGGTGGGAGCTTCCAAGAGACCCAGTACTTC	CASSGGSFQETQYF
TRBD2	TRBV5-1	-	TRBJ2-1	TGCGCCAGCAGCCCGACTAGCGGCTCCTACAATGAGCAGTTCTTC	CASSPTSGSYNEQFF
-	TRBV28	-	TRBJ1-5	TGTGCCAGCAGCTCAGGGTTTAAGCCCCAGCATTTT	CASSSGFKPQHF
-	TRBV3-1/TRBV3-2	-	TRBJ1-2	TGTGCCAGCAGCCCAACATCAGTCTATGGCTACACCTTC	CASSPTSVYGYTF
-	TRBV7-2	once	TRBJ2-7	TGTGCCAGCAGCTTAGGGCTAGCGCGAGGCCAGTACTTC	CASSLGLARGQYF
TRBD2	TRBV7-7	-	TRBJ2-2	TGTGCCAGCAGCCCTAGCGGGAGGATGGGCGGGGAGCTGTTTTTT	CASSPSGRMGGELFF
TRBD1	TRBV6-6	-	TRBJ1-4	TGTGCCAGCAGTCGCCGGGACAGTTTCGAAAAACTGTTTTTT	CASSRRDSFEKLFF
TRBD2	TRBV7-2	-	TRBJ2-1	TGTGCCAGCAGCTTGTTGGGGACTAGCGGGAGGAATGAGCAGTTCTTC	CASSLLGTSGRNEQFF
TRBD1	TRBV3-1/TRBV3-2	-	TRBJ2-6	TGTGCCAGCAGCCGTGCGGGACAGGGTCCTGGGGCCAACGTCCTGACTTTC	CASSRAGQGPGANVLTF
TRBD1	TRBV24-1	-	TRBJ2-1	TGTGCCACCACGGCCCGGGACAGCCTGAACAATGAGCAGTTCTTC	CATTARDSLNNEQFF
TRBD1	TRBV4-3	-	TRBJ2-1	TGCGCCAGCAGCCAAGATCCGGTGGGACAGGGGGGCGATGAGCAGTTCTTC	CASSQDPVGQGGDEQFF
TRBD2	TRBV27	-	TRBJ2-1	TGTGCCAGCAGTCCTGGGACTAGCGGGGGGTACTACAATGAGCAGTTCTTC	CASSPGTSGGYYNEQFF
TRBD1	TRBV2	-	TRBJ2-5	TGTGCCAGCAGTGAAGGGACAGGGTTCACAACTCAAGAGACCCAGTACTTC	CASSEGTGFTTQETQYF
-	TRBV7-9	-	TRBJ2-3	TGTGCCAGCAGCCCGATCTCTACCACAGATACGCAGTATTTT	CASSPISTTDTQYF
-	TRBV19	-	TRBJ1-2	TGTGCCAGTAGTTTTCAGGGAAGGGCCGCAAACTATGGCTACACCTTC	CASSFQGRAANYGYTF
-	TRBV30	-	TRBJ2-7	TGTGCCTGGAGTAGCCAGACAGGCACCTACGAGCAGTACTTC	CAWSSQTGTYEQYF
-	TRBV5-1	-	TRBJ2-7	TGCGCCAGCAGGGACACATCCGAGGAGCAGTACTTC	CASRDTSEEQYF
-	TRBV2	few	TRBJ1-1	TGTGCCAGCAGCCGGGACTTTCAAAGGAGGACTGAAGCTTTCTTT	CASSRDFQRRTEAFF
-	TRBV6-5	-	TRBJ1-3	TGTGCCAGCAGCACCGACAGGCGCTCTGGAAACACCATATATTTT	CASSTDRRSGNTIYF
-	TRBV3-1/TRBV3-2	-	TRBJ1-2	TGTGCCAGCAGCCAAGTCAAGAAAAAGCGGGGCTACACCTTC	CASSQVKKKRGYTF
TRBD1	TRBV28	-	TRBJ1-1	TGTGCCAGCAGTTCATTTGGGACAGGGGGCGTTAAGGACACTGAAGCTTTCTTT	CASSSFGTGGVKDTEAFF
-	TRBV15	-	TRBJ2-4	TGTGCCACCAGCAGAGGGGCAGGGAAAGAGCAAAACATTCAGTACTTC	CATSRGAGKEQNIQYF
-	TRBV7-6	once	TRBJ2-6	TGTGCCAGCGGGAGGGGGTCTGGGGCCAACGTCCTGACTTTC	CASGRGSGANVLTF
TRBD2	TRBV6-2/TRBV6-3	-	TRBJ2-5	TGTGCCAGCCGTTACCCCGGGAGGGAGACCCAGTACTTC	CASRYPGRETQYF
-	TRBV25-1	-	TRBJ2-1	TGTGCCAGCAGTGAAAACAGGGTAACCTACAATGAGCAGTTCTTC	CASSENRVTYNEQFF
TRBD1	TRBV18	-	TRBJ1-3	TGTGCCAGCTCACCTGGGACAGGTCGGGGGACCATATATTTT	CASSPGTGRGTIYF
TRBD1	TRBV6-6	-	TRBJ2-1	TGTGCCAGCAGTTCCCCGGGACAGGACAATGAGCAGTTCTTC	CASSSPGQDNEQFF
-	TRBV11-2	-	TRBJ1-1	TGTGCCAGCAGCCACCCCGACAGCTACACTGAAGCTTTCTTT	CASSHPDSYTEAFF
TRBD2	TRBV18	-	TRBJ2-3	TGTGCCAGCTCAGTGCGGACTAGCGGGACCACAGATACGCAGTATTTT	CASSVRTSGTTDTQYF
TRBD1	TRBV5-5	-	TRBJ1-5	TGTGCCAGCAGCGGAGGGACAGGGTCGTATAGCAATCAGCCCCAGCATTTT	CASSGGTGSYSNQPQHF
-	TRBV11-1	-	TRBJ1-2	TGTGCCAGCAGACAGACAGGCGATAACTATGGCTACACCTTC	CASRQTGDNYGYTF
TRBD1	TRBV5-6	few	TRBJ2-2	TGTGCCAGCAGCTTCCGACAGGGACGGGCCGGGGAGCTGTTTTTT	CASSFRQGRAGELFF